These T cell receptor beta chains were read from a single sample in a study of cytomegalovirus exposure and HLA in healthy donors. Profiling relied on immunoSEQ multiplex PCR, and the TCRdb table lists in-frame clones only, not all of them. The table records 100,000 to 150,000 clones, around 76% of them present only once. Sequencing input: PBMCs. The receptors were sampled from a woman aged 55 to 70 in good health and CMV-seropositive. The CDR3 runs from the conserved cysteine through the conserved F or W.

TRBV5-1	16	TRBJ2-1	CASSLVRDRAGNEQFF
TRBV4-2	15	TRBJ1-1	CASSHVGQQNTEAFF
TRBV11-2	15	TRBJ2-1	CASGGIRDFFDEQFF
TRBV19	14	TRBJ1-5	CASSHRSGNQPQHF
TRBV6-1	14	TRBJ1-1	CASSEATWGGEAFF
TRBV7-6	14	TRBJ2-7	CASSLLPGDYEQYF
TRBV27	13	TRBJ2-4	CASSLIAGDIQYF
TRBV7-2	15	TRBJ2-7	CASSPWEGFRNEQYF
TRBV5-1	13	TRBJ2-2	CASSYQGTGELFF
TRBV7-2	17	TRBJ2-5	CASSLGRRGGAQETQYF
TRBV7-9	13	TRBJ2-7	CASSLEQGAQEYF